Listed below are T cell receptor beta chains from one sample, sequenced in a study of cytomegalovirus exposure and HLA in healthy donors. Generated by immunoSEQ multiplex PCR, the TCRdb table keeps only in-frame clones and is missing some. The data hold some 89,000 clones, with 81% observed a single time. Sequencing was carried out using PBMCs. The receptor set was obtained from a woman in her 30s in good health and CMV-seronegative. CDR3s include the opening cysteine and the closing phenylalanine or tryptophan. Fields, in order: D gene, CDR3 length, clone size, J gene, V gene, CDR3 DNA, CDR3 protein. A D gene is named only where the DNA matches it firmly. For some rows the clone size is stated as once, few or many, or as a class when expanded; others skip it.

>-|13|-|TRBJ2-1|TRBV9
TGTGCCAGCAGCGTTGACAGCTACAATGAGCAGTTCTTC
CASSVDSYNEQFF
>TRBD2|15|-|TRBJ2-7|TRBV7-9
TGTGCCAGCAGCCCTCCGGGAGGGTCCAACTACGAGCAGTACTTC
CASSPPGGSNYEQYF
>TRBD2|17|-|TRBJ2-2|TRBV5-1
TGCGCCAGCAGCCCGGCCCTAGCGGGAGCAGGATCCGGGGAGCTGTTTTTT
CASSPALAGAGSGELFF
>TRBD1|13|-|TRBJ2-7|TRBV29-1
TGCAGCGCCATGGACAGGGCTTTCTACGAGCAGTACTTC
CSAMDRAFYEQYF
>-|18|once|TRBJ2-1|TRBV19
TGTGCCAGTACGCCTGAGGGCTGGCAAATGAGCTCCTACAATGAGCAGTTCTTC
CASTPEGWQMSSYNEQFF
>TRBD2|17|-|TRBJ2-3|TRBV28
TGTGCCAGCAGTGCCCCCTTCGGACTAGCGGACACAGATACGCAGTATTTT
CASSAPFGLADTDTQYF
>TRBD1|19|-|TRBJ1-5|TRBV15
TGTGCCACCAGCAGCACCGGGACAGGGGGCTATCATAGCAATCAGCCCCAGCATTTT
CATSSTGTGGYHSNQPQHF
>-|11|-|TRBJ1-1|TRBV6-5
TGTGCCAGCATCGTGAACACTGAAGCTTTCTTT
CASIVNTEAFF
>TRBD2|14|-|TRBJ2-7|TRBV28
TGTGCCAGCATGTGGCTAGCGGGACCCTACGAGCAGTACTTC
CASMWLAGPYEQYF
>TRBD1|13|-|TRBJ1-1|TRBV6-5
TGTGCCAGCAGTCGACAGGGGCCCACTGAAGCTTTCTTT
CASSRQGPTEAFF
>TRBD1|13|few|TRBJ2-7|TRBV7-9
TGTGCCAGCAGATTGGGACAGGGCCAAGAGCAGTACTTC
CASRLGQGQEQYF